Reported below is one T cell receptor beta chain. Per the germline V gene, CDR1 is SNHLY and CDR2 is FYNNEI. This CDR3 is built from 14 residues. The V end was cut by 4 bases, the J end by 2 bases, with 10 bases between. This entry belongs to a study of T cell responses to AZD1222 COVID-19 vaccine. Study-level information: Timing groups of about 4 and about 12 weeks for second doses were pooled.

Here immunoSEQ multiplex PCR was the method, and the copy in TCRdb shows in-frame clones only, minus some. Among about 49,000 clones, 70% to 80% were seen once, and the ten largest hold approximately 6.3%. V usage is TRBV2 and J usage is TRBJ2-3; TRBD1 is a possible D gene (6 bases). The source material was peripheral blood, sampled on day 0 of AZD1222 vaccination. This clonotype was obtained from an adult in good health. CDR3 sequence: CASSGYRATDTQYF. CDR3 nucleotides: TGTGCCAGCAGTGGGTACAGGGCCACAGATACGCAGTATTTT. Full variable domain (missing parts from reference TRBV2 and TRBJ2-3): EPEVTQTPSHQVTQMGQEVILRCVPISNHLYFYWYRQILGQKVEFLVSFYNNEISEKSEIFDDQFSVERPDGSNFTLKIRSTKLEDSAMYFCASSGYRATDTQYFGPGTRLTVL.